The clone carrying this T cell receptor (beta chain) came up many times. Its target is not known. Reasons for excluding patients were uncontrolled infection, other autoimmune disease, pregnancy or lactation. On the basis of clinical symptoms, serum thyroxine and TRAb, thyroid ultrasound and orbital computed tomography, diagnoses were made. These data originate in a study of T cells in Graves' hyperthyroidism and ophthalmopathy. The J segment lost 5 bases and the V segment lost 4 bases, leaving 12 bases of the junction unmatched. The CDR3 loop spans 16 amino acids. CDR1 is LNHDA and CDR2 is SQIVND in the germline V gene (reference sequence). RNA transcripts yielded amplified TCR beta CDR3 regions. Carried out on the TCR CDR3, a first-round RT-PCR used the HTBI primer set. TCRdb re-analysed the multiplex PCR reads in MiXCR, keeping a single row per CDR3 protein. The sample yields a few hundred thousand distinct CDR3 sequences, just over 45% seen once.

Study-wide results and caveats: Most clonotypes that expanded in the thyroid above 0.001 also showed up in blood.

This receptor was taken from an adult woman with Graves' disease, either hyperthyroidism or ophthalmopathy (not recorded which). Material for sequencing was peripheral blood or thyroid tissue (not recorded which). The chain couples TRBV19 to TRBJ2-7; 9 positions match TRBD1. The CDR3 sequence is CASSTRTGAGRNEQYF. Written as DNA, the CDR3 is TGTGCCAGTAGTACACGGACAGGGGCCGGAAGGAACGAGCAGTACTTC.